The present T cell receptor (beta chain) was sequenced within a study of a mutant IDH1 vaccine in newly diagnosed glioma. Study results and limitations: Changes in the top peripheral T cell clonotypes seemingly had no bearing on pseudoprogression.

The time point here: week 5, during vaccination. Mutant IDH1 20-mer peptide, at 300 ug, made up each vaccine dose, with topical imiquimod. Assay: immunoSEQ multiplex PCR; the TCRdb copy retains only in-frame clones and omits some. The table includes some 48,000 clones, around 80% detected once. About this clone itself: The antigen is undetermined.

This material consisted of PBMCs, taken from a glioma patient whose treatment included an IDH1 peptide vaccine. This clonotype was sampled from a woman between 40 and 50 years old with glioma.

The CDR3 DNA reads as TGTGCCAGTAGTATTGGCCAGCTTAACTATGGCTACACCTTC. Translation: CASSIGQLNYGYTF. The rearrangement uses TRBV19 and TRBJ1-2; the D is unclear. The germline V gene has CDR1 LNHDA and CDR2 SQIVND (reference sequence). The CDR3 length is 14 residues. V was pared by 3 bases and J by 1 base, with 9 bases between.